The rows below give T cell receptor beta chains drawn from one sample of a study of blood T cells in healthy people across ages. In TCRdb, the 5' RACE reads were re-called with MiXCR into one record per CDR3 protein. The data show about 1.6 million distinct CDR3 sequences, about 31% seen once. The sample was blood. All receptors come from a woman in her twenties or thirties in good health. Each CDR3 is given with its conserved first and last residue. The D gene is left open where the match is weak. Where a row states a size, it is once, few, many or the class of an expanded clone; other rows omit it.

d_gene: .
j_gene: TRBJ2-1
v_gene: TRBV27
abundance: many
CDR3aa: CASSLRLSSYNEQFF
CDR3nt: TGTGCCAGCAGTTTAAGGCTCAGCTCCTACAATGAGCAGTTCTTC

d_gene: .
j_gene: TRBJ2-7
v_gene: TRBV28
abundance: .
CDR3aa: CASSFAGAQTYEQYF
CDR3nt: TGTGCCAGCAGTTTTGCCGGCGCGCAAACCTACGAGCAGTACTTC

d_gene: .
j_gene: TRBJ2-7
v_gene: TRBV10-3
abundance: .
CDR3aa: CAISDLGGTSYEQYF
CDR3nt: TGTGCCATCAGTGATCTAGGGGGGACCTCCTACGAGCAGTACTTC

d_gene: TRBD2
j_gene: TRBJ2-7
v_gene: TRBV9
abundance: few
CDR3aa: CASSVGGRGGSYEQYF
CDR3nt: TGTGCCAGCAGCGTAGGAGGGCGGGGGGGTTCCTACGAGCAGTACTTC

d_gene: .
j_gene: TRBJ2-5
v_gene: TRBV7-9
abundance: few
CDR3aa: CASSPRQAGYQETQYF
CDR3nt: TGTGCCAGCAGCCCAAGACAGGCGGGGTACCAAGAGACCCAGTACTTC

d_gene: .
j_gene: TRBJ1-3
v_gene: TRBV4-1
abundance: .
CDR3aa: CASSQDGHGNTIYF
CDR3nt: TGCGCCAGCAGCCAGGACGGCCATGGAAACACCATATATTTT

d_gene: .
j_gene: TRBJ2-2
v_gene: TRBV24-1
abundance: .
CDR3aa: CATGGNTGELFF
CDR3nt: TGTGCCACCGGGGGCAACACCGGGGAGCTGTTTTTT

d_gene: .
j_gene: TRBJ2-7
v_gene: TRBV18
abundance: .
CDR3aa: CASSPRQGFDEQYF
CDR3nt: TGTGCCAGCTCACCACGCCAGGGGTTCGACGAGCAGTACTTC

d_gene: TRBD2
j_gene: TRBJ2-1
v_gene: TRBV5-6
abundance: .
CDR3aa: CASSFRPSGILGNEQFF
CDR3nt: TGTGCCAGCAGCTTTAGGCCTAGCGGGATATTAGGGAATGAGCAGTTCTTC

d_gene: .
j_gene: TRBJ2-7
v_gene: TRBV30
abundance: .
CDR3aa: CAWRTGTPSYEQYF
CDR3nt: TGTGCCTGGAGGACTGGGACACCTTCCTACGAGCAGTACTTC

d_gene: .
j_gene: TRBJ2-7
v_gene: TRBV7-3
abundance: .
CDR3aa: CASSLTLGSEQYF
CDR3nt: TGTGCCAGCAGCTTAACGCTTGGGAGCGAGCAGTACTTC

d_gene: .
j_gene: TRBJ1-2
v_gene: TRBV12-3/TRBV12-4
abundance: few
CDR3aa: CASSLAALGGYTF
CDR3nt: TGTGCCAGCAGTTTAGCAGCATTGGGTGGCTACACCTTC

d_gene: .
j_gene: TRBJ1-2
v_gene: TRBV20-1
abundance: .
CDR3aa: CSARKGQLNYGYTF
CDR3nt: TGCAGTGCTAGAAAGGGGCAGCTTAACTATGGCTACACCTTC

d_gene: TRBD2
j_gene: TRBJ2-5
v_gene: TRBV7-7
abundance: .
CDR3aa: CTSSSGLAGVIQETQYF
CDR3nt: TGTACCAGCAGCTCGGGACTAGCGGGGGTGATCCAAGAGACCCAGTACTTC

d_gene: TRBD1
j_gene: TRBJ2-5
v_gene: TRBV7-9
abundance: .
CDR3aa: CASGTGEHQETQYF
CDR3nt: TGTGCCAGCGGGACAGGAGAACACCAAGAGACCCAGTACTTC

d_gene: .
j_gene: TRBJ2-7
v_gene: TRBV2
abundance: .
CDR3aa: CASVKYRGLLEQYF
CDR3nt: TGTGCCAGCGTCAAATACAGGGGACTGCTCGAGCAGTACTTC

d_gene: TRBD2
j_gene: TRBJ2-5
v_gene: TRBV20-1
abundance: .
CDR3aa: CSARDSPGLGSQETQYF
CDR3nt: TGCAGTGCTAGAGATTCACCGGGACTAGGGTCCCAAGAGACCCAGTACTTC

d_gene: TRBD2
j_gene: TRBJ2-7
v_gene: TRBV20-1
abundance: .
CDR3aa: CSARDWRGASYEQYF
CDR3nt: TGCAGTGCTAGAGATTGGCGGGGGGCCTCCTACGAGCAGTACTTC

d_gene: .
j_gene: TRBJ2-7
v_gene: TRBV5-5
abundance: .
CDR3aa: CASSGSRMYEQYF
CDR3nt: TGTGCCAGCAGCGGTTCAAGAATGTACGAGCAGTACTTC

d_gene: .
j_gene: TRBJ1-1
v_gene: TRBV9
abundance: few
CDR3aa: CASSPSGGNRVNPAEAFF
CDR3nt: TGTGCCAGCAGCCCGAGTGGAGGAAACAGGGTAAATCCTGCTGAAGCTTTCTTT

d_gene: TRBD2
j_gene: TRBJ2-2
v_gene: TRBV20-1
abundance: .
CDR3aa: CSASSGANTGELFF
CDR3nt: TGCAGTGCTAGTAGCGGGGCGAACACCGGGGAGCTGTTTTTT

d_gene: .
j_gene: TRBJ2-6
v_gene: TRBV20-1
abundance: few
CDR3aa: CSVIPFSGANVLTF
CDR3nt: TGCAGTGTTATACCATTCTCTGGGGCCAACGTCCTGACTTTC

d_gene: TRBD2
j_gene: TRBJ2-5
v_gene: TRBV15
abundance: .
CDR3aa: CAACSGGRDQETQYF
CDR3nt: TGTGCCGCCTGCTCCGGCGGGAGAGACCAAGAGACCCAGTACTTC

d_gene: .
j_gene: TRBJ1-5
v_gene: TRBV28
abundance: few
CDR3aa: CASRVGGNQPQHF
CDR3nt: TGTGCCAGCAGGGTAGGGGGCAATCAGCCCCAGCATTTT

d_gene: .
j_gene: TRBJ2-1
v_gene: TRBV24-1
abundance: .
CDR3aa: CATSGVDYNEQFF
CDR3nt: TGTGCCACCAGTGGTGTGGACTACAATGAGCAGTTCTTC

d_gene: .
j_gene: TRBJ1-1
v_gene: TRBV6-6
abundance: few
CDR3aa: CASSPGPQTVFAEAFF
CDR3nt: TGTGCCAGCAGCCCCGGGCCACAGACTGTATTCGCTGAAGCTTTCTTT

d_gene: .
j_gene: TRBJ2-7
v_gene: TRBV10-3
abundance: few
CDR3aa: CANSDTPYEQYF
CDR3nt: TGTGCCAACTCAGACACTCCCTACGAGCAGTACTTC

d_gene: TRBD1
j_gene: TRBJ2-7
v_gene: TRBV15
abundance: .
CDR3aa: CATSGQGRSYEQYF
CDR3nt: TGTGCCACCAGCGGACAGGGGAGGTCCTACGAGCAGTACTTC

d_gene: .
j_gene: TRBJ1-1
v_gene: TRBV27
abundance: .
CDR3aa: CASSFQGDEAFF
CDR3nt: TGTGCCAGCAGTTTCCAGGGCGATGAAGCTTTCTTT

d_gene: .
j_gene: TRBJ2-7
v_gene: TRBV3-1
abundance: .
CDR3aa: CASSQWKGEQYF
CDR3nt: TGTGCCAGCAGCCAATGGAAGGGCGAGCAGTACTTC

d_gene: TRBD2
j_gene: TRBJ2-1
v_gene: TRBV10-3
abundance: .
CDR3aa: CAISELAGGNYNEQFF
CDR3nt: TGTGCCATCAGTGAACTAGCGGGGGGGAACTACAATGAGCAGTTCTTC

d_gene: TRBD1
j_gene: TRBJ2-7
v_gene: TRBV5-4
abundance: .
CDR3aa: CASSSGQIPYEQYF
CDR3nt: TGTGCCAGCAGCTCGGGACAGATTCCCTACGAGCAGTACTTC

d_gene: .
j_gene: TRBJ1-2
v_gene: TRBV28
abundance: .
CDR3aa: CASDPTNGYGYTF
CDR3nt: TGTGCCAGCGATCCCACAAATGGCTATGGCTACACCTTC

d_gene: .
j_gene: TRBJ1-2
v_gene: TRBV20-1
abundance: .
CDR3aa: CSARVRRQEGYGYTF
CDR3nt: TGCAGTGCTAGGGTCCGTCGGCAGGAGGGGTATGGCTACACCTTC

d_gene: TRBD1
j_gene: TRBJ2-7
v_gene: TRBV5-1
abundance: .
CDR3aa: CASSLLPIGQGREQYF
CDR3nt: TGCGCCAGCAGCTTACTCCCCATCGGACAGGGGCGCGAGCAGTACTTC

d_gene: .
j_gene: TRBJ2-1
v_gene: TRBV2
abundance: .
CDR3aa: CASSASYSYNEQFF
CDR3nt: TGTGCCAGCTCAGCGAGCTACTCCTACAATGAGCAGTTCTTC

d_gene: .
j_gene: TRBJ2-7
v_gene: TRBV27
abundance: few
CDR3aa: CASNIRGNYEQYF
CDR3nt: TGTGCCAGCAATATAAGGGGGAACTACGAGCAGTACTTC

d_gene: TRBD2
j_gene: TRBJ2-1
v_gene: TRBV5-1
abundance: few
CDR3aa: CASSPLAGEKGGEQFF
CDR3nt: TGCGCCAGCAGCCCCTTAGCGGGGGAAAAAGGTGGTGAGCAGTTCTTC

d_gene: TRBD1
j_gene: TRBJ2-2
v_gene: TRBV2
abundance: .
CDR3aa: CASSPGQSGTGELFF
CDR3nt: TGTGCCAGCAGTCCGGGACAGAGTGGTACCGGGGAGCTGTTTTTT

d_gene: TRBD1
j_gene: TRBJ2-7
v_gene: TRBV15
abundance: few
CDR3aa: CATSKGTGSSYEQYF
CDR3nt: TGTGCCACCAGCAAAGGGACAGGAAGCTCCTACGAGCAGTACTTC

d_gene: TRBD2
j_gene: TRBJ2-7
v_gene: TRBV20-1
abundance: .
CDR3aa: CSALGLAGSIEQYF
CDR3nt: TGCAGTGCTCTGGGACTAGCGGGGTCTATTGAGCAGTACTTC

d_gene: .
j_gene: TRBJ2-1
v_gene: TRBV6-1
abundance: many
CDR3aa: CVIEQVSYNEQFF
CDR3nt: TGTGTAATCGAACAGGTTTCCTACAATGAGCAGTTCTTC

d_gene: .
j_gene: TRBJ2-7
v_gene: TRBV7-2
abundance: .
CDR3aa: CASSLILEGNYERYF
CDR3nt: TGTGCCAGCAGCTTAATACTAGAGGGGAACTACGAGCGGTACTTC

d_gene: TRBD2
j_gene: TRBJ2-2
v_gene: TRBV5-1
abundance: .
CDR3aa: CASSRVTGTTNTGELFF
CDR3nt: TGCGCCAGCAGCAGAGTTACCGGGACTACGAACACCGGGGAGCTGTTTTTT

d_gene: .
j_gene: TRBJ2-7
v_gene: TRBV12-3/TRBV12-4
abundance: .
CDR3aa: CASSFSLGELGVYEQYF
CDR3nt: TGTGCCAGCAGTTTTTCCCTCGGGGAACTGGGGGTCTACGAGCAGTACTTC

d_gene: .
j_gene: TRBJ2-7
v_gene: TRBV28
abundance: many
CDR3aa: CASSFDYEQYF
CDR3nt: TGTGCCAGCAGCTTCGACTACGAGCAGTACTTC

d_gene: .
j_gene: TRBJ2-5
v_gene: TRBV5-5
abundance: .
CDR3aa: CASSSGLSLQETQYF
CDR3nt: TGTGCCAGCAGCTCTGGACTGAGTCTCCAAGAGACCCAGTACTTC

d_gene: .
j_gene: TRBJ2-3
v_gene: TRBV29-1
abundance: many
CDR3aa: CSVGLRLADTQYF
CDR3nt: TGCAGCGTTGGGTTGAGACTCGCAGATACGCAGTATTTT

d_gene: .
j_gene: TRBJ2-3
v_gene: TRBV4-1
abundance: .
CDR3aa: CASSPSGGSPTDTQYF
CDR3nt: TGCGCCAGCAGCCCCTCAGGTGGATCCCCCACAGATACGCAGTATTTT

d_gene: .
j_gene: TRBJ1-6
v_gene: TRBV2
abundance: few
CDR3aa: CASTQEAGANSPLHF
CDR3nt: TGTGCCAGCACTCAAGAGGCAGGGGCTAATTCACCCCTCCACTTT

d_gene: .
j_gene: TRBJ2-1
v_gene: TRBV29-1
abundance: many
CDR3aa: CSAQGTGLYEQFF
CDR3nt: TGCAGCGCACAAGGGACGGGGCTGTATGAGCAGTTCTTC

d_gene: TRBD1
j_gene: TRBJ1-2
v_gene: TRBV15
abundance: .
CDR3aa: CATSKTLMQGAWGYTF
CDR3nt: TGTGCCACCAGCAAAACCCTTATGCAGGGGGCGTGGGGCTACACCTTC

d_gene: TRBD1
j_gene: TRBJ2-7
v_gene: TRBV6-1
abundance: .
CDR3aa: CASRGQAFEQYF
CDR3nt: TGTGCCAGCAGGGGACAGGCCTTCGAGCAGTACTTC

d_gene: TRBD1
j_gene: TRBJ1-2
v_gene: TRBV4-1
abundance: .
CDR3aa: CASSHPPRQGVVTNYGYTF
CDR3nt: TGCGCCAGCAGCCACCCGCCCAGGCAGGGGGTGGTGACTAACTATGGCTACACCTTC